These T cell receptor beta chains were read from a single sample in a study of circulating and synovial CD4+ cells in juvenile arthritis. Sequenced by immunoSEQ multiplex PCR; TCRdb stores in-frame clones only, minus some. The table records approximately 36,000 clones, 85% to 95% of them present only once. Source material: CD4+ T cells from blood. The receptors shown here come from a human donor with juvenile idiopathic arthritis. Both conserved end residues are part of each CDR3.

V	J	CDR3
TRBV7-2	TRBJ2-6	CASSLVYRTGANVLTF
TRBV4-3	TRBJ1-1	CASSQEKGLKNTEAFF
TRBV4-3	TRBJ1-1	CASSQDRRARRAFF
TRBV29-1	TRBJ2-3	CSSARLAGNGGTDTQYF
TRBV19	TRBJ1-2	CASSTRTGGSGYTF
TRBV18	TRBJ1-1	CASSPQGASMNTEAFF
TRBV10-3	TRBJ1-3	CAISESQGRRSGNTIYF
TRBV13	TRBJ1-2	CASSSLGDRGKYGYTF
TRBV7-2	TRBJ2-1	CASSPGLAIDNEQFF
TRBV7-2	TRBJ1-1	CASSLVGGGNTEAFF
TRBV5-6	TRBJ2-5	CASSLGAETQYF
TRBV5-1	TRBJ1-2	CASSPDRSNYGYTF
TRBV15	TRBJ1-1	CATSRDPQGARAEAFF
TRBV9	.	CASSVESAYEQYF
TRBV29-1	TRBJ1-2	CSVDMYGYTF
TRBV10-3	TRBJ1-2	CAISEGRRGYGYTF
TRBV9	TRBJ1-3	CASSVDAGTTNTIYF
TRBV19	TRBJ2-7	CASSSGGGHSGEQYF
TRBV6-5	TRBJ1-2	CASQAGNYGYTF
TRBV30	TRBJ1-2	CAWSGVGLGYTF
TRBV6-5	TRBJ2-1	CASSHRLAKPNEQFF
TRBV21-1	TRBJ2-2	CASSNRGPDTGELFF
TRBV4-1	TRBJ2-7	CASSDSGNRGGEQYF
TRBV7-9	TRBJ1-2	CASSLVGDRVHGYTF
TRBV6-1	TRBJ2-7	CASSESIQVYEQYF
TRBV7-9	TRBJ2-5	CASSLAWGLLETQYF
TRBV19	TRBJ1-2	CASTPLGRDYGYTF
TRBV18	TRBJ2-3	CASYPGGLDTQYF
TRBV7-3	TRBJ1-2	CASSSGQGRDGYTF
TRBV5-1	TRBJ2-2	CASSSPPLTGEWGTGELFF
TRBV7-9	TRBJ1-5	CASSLEEAGNQPQHF
TRBV11-2	TRBJ2-2	CASSVVNRGNTGELFF
TRBV7-2	TRBJ2-7	CASSPREGYEQYF
TRBV18	TRBJ2-7	CASSPLPVTGDEQYF
TRBV7-2	TRBJ2-5	CASSDQLAGGRETQYF
TRBV11-3	TRBJ2-2	CASSSRHLGELFF
TRBV6-4	TRBJ1-4	CASSRSRGEKLFF
TRBV14	TRBJ1-5	CASSQEKGAQHF
TRBV18	.	CASSAGFFPEQYF
TRBV6-6	TRBJ2-5	CAARDRGFQETQYF
TRBV12-5	TRBJ2-6	CASGLVPGQVIAGANVLTF
TRBV5-6	TRBJ2-2	CASSPTYRGRAGELFF
TRBV5-1	TRBJ2-3	CASSTYRGGAVREDTQYF
TRBV7-2	TRBJ2-2	CAGGETNTGELFF
TRBV7-2	TRBJ2-7	CASSMWTASSYEQYF
TRBV14	TRBJ1-2	CASSQGQVYGYTF
TRBV18	TRBJ2-7	CASSPPTAYEQYF
TRBV2	TRBJ2-4	CASRPGGTRDLMAKNIQYF
TRBV25-1	TRBJ1-1	CASSGYRGIKNTEAFF
TRBV7-2	TRBJ2-7	CASSSDRIYEQYF
TRBV11-2	TRBJ2-7	CASSPRQHSYEQYF
TRBV7-6	TRBJ1-1	CASSLRSGDTEAFF
TRBV19	TRBJ1-5	CASSIETGGNQPQHF
TRBV10-3	TRBJ1-1	CAISEKGGTEAFF
TRBV19	TRBJ1-5	CASKTHNQPQHF
TRBV5-1	TRBJ2-6	CASSSLGQSSGANVLTF
TRBV7-2	TRBJ2-7	CASRPRTENYEQYF
TRBV5-1	TRBJ2-7	CASSEQGSSSYEQYF